A single sample gave rise to the 31 T cell receptor beta chains below, sequenced in a study of CD8 T cells in Susac syndrome. Reverse transcription of about 0.5 to 1 ug RNA was carried out with random hexamers. TCRdb analysed the immunoSEQ multiplex PCR reads with MiXCR anew, one entry per CDR3 protein. The sample consists of a few hundred thousand distinct CDR3 sequences, 70% to 90% of them appearing once. The specimen sequenced was CD8+ T cells from PBMCs. The receptors originated from a human donor with multiple sclerosis.

This sequence joins TRBV11-2 and TRBJ2-7; 7 nucleotides line up with TRBD2. Per the germline V gene, CDR1 is SGHAT and CDR2 is FQNNGV. The trim removed 3 bases at V and 2 bases at J, leaving 4 bases unmatched. The length of the CDR3 is 14 residues. The CDR3 loop is CASSFSGLTYEQYF. As DNA, the CDR3 is TGTGCCAGCAGCTTTAGCGGGCTGACCTACGAGCAGTACTTC.

The V call is TRBV10-1, the J call TRBJ1-2, with a tentative D call TRBD1 (5 bases). Germline V gene lookup returns CDR1 WNHNN and CDR2 SYGVQD (reference sequence). The CDR3 totals 13 residues. Trimming pared 8 bases from V and 1 base from J, leaving 11 bases between. The CDR3 spells CASSETVNYGYTF. In DNA, the CDR3 is TGCGCCAGCTCGGAGACAGTTAACTATGGCTACACCTTC.

The CDR3 region is CASSSTGGRHNEQFF. CDR3 DNA: TGTGCCAGCAGCTCCACAGGGGGCAGGCACAATGAGCAGTTCTTC. The chain is built from TRBV7-9 and TRBJ2-1; 9 bases agree with TRBD1. The CDR3 has 15 amino acids. V trimming: 4 bases; J trimming: 5 bases; junction bases outside the gene matches: 6. Germline CDR1 reads SEHNR; CDR2 reads FQNEAQ (reference sequence).

The V call is TRBV12-3 or TRBV12-4, the J call TRBJ1-1; D is possibly TRBD1 (5 bases). The V end was cut by 2 bases, the J end by 4 bases, with 8 bases between. The CDR3 has 13 amino acids. CDR3 loop: CASSLTGLTEAFF. The CDR3 DNA sequence: TGTGCCAGCAGTTTAACGGGGCTCACTGAAGCTTTCTTT.

J is TRBJ2-1 and V is TRBV9, with no clear D. The CDR3 is made up of 19 amino acids. V was pared by 3 bases and J by 4 bases, with 26 bases between. The germline V gene encodes CDR1 SGDLS and CDR2 YYNGEE. Here the CDR3 DNA reads TGTGCCAGCAGCGCTTACCCCTTCAGTGGCCCCGCCATTTACAATGAGCAGTTCTTC. Its protein is CASSAYPFSGPAIYNEQFF.

V usage is TRBV5-5 and J usage is TRBJ2-7, with 7 nucleotides matching TRBD2. The CDR3 spans 14 residues. The V gene end was trimmed by 0 bases and the J gene end by 3 bases; junction bases not matched to a gene: 3. Germline CDR1 and CDR2: SGHKS and YYEKEE (reference sequence). This CDR3 reads CASSLEAGHYEQYF. In nucleotides, the CDR3 is TGTGCCAGCAGCTTGGAAGCGGGGCACTACGAGCAGTACTTC.

V and J are TRBV2 and TRBJ2-4; possible D gene TRBD2, 6 bases. The V end lost 1 base, the J end lost 8 bases, and 12 bases lay between the germline ends. This CDR3 spans 14 amino acids. Per germline, CDR1 SNHLY and CDR2 FYNNEI. The CDR3 DNA is TGTGCCAGCAGTGAAGGGTTAGGAGGGGACATTCAGTACTTC. Amino acids: CASSEGLGGDIQYF.

V is TRBV30 and J is TRBJ2-2, with 8 bases identical to TRBD1. The CDR3 length is 14 residues. V was pared by 5 bases and J by 0 bases, with 2 bases of the junction left unmatched. From germline, CDR1 is GTSNPN and CDR2 SVGIG (reference sequence). As DNA, the CDR3 is TGTGCCTGGGGGACAGGTCCGAACACCGGGGAGCTGTTTTTT. This translates into CAWGTGPNTGELFF.

The V and J genes are TRBV20-1 and TRBJ2-3; D is ambiguous. Germline loops: CDR1 DFQATT, CDR2 SNEGSKA (reference sequence). The CDR3 totals 12 residues. Between the trimmed V and J ends, which lost 6 bases and 5 bases, there was a span of 12 bases. Here the CDR3 DNA reads TGCAGTGCCCCCCCCTCGGGAGATACGCAGTATTTT. It encodes CSAPPSGDTQYF.

The genes are TRBV7-3 and TRBJ2-3; 11 bases map to TRBD2. V trimming: 1 base; J trimming: 5 bases; junction bases outside the gene matches: 2. There are 15 residues in the CDR3. CDR1 is SGHTA and CDR2 is FQGTGA in the germline V gene. The CDR3 bases are TGTGCCAGCAGCTTAAACGGACTAGCGGGAGATACGCAGTATTTT. Encoded protein: CASSLNGLAGDTQYF. Based on the CDR3 plus reference TRBV7-3 and TRBJ2-3, the full variable domain is GAGVSQTPSNKVTEKGKYVELRCDPISGHTALYWYRQSLGQGPEFLIYFQGTGAADDSGLPNDRFFAVRPEGSVSTLKIQRTERGDSAVYLCASSLNGLAGDTQYFGPGTRLTVL.

This chain uses TRBV7-9 with TRBJ2-3, with 8 positions matching TRBD1. Trimming took 2 bases from V and 2 from J; bases not matched to a gene: 3. The CDR3 covers 15 residues. CDR1 is SEHNR and CDR2 is FQNEAQ in the germline V gene (reference sequence). In nucleotides, the CDR3 is TGTGCCAGCAGCTTACAGGGGGCGAACACAGATACGCAGTATTTT. Protein sequence: CASSLQGANTDTQYF.

V and J are TRBV7-8 and TRBJ1-1; D ambiguous. CDR1 is SGHVS and CDR2 is FQNEAQ in the germline V gene. The length of the CDR3 is 13 residues. V lost 5 bases and J lost 6, with 13 bases in between. This chain's CDR3 is CASSVLILAEAFF. CDR3 nucleotide sequence: TGTGCCAGCAGCGTCCTAATACTGGCTGAAGCTTTCTTT.

The V call is TRBV29-1, the J call TRBJ2-3; 8 nucleotides align to TRBD1. The CDR3 spans 14 residues. The V and J ends lost 6 bases and 0 bases, in that order; junction bases with no gene match: 5. Germline values: CDR1 SQVTM, CDR2 ANQGSEA. In nucleotides, the CDR3 is TGCAGCGTCCGGACAGGGCTAAGCACAGATACGCAGTATTTT. This translates into CSVRTGLSTDTQYF.

The chain joins TRBV7-3 to TRBJ2-1; TRBD2 matches 11 bases. The J segment lost 10 bases and the V segment lost 3 bases, leaving 5 bases of the junction unmatched. Germline lookup yields CDR1 SGHTA and CDR2 FQGTGA. CDR3 length: 14 residues. The CDR3 here is CASSFLGTSGEQFF. The CDR3 nucleotides read TGTGCCAGCAGCTTCCTCGGGACTAGCGGAGAGCAGTTCTTC.

The rearrangement joins TRBV5-1 to TRBJ2-3; perhaps TRBD2 as D (6 bases). Germline V gene lookup returns CDR1 SGHRS and CDR2 YFSETQ. Trimming removed 0 bases at V and 3 bases at J, with 11 bases between. CDR3 length: 15 residues. The DNA for the CDR3 is TGCGCCAGCAGCTTGGGACTAGTGGTGACAGATACGCAGTATTTT. Protein: CASSLGLVVTDTQYF.

This rearrangement joins TRBV19 to TRBJ1-1; unclear D gene. Germline loops: CDR1 LNHDA, CDR2 SQIVND (reference sequence). The CDR3 runs 13 residues. The germline V and J ends were trimmed by 7 bases and 4 bases, with 13 bases remaining between them. The CDR3 DNA follows: TGTGCCAGTAAGGAGGGTTATGTCACTGAAGCTTTCTTT. This encodes CASKEGYVTEAFF.

This clonotype has just one count. V is TRBV21-1 and J is TRBJ2-3; the DNA was not compared with TRBD2, the D call given in the table. TRBV21-1 is described as a pseudogene. The CDR3 spans 16 residues. CDR3 loop: CASSVRTSGRADTQYF. The CDR3 nucleotides are TGTGCCAGCAGCGTCCGGACTAGCGGGAGGGCAGATACGCAGTATTTT.

CDR3 DNA sequence: TGTGCCAGCAGTCCCTTGGGGACTAGCGGGGGTGGCGAGCAGTACTTC. It encodes CASSPLGTSGGGEQYF. The chain has TRBV27 and TRBJ2-7; 14 bases are shared with TRBD2. The CDR3 runs 16 residues. In germline, CDR1 is MNHEY, CDR2 SMNVEV (reference sequence). The V gene end was trimmed by 5 bases and the J gene end by 6 bases; junction bases not matched to a gene: 9.

The chain carries TRBV25-1 and TRBJ2-4; D is possibly TRBD1 (5 bases). The CDR3 has 14 amino acids. V gave up 3 bases and J gave up 7 bases, with 13 bases separating them. Germline V gene sequence: CDR1 MGHDK, CDR2 SYGVNS. CDR3 sequence (DNA): TGTGCCAGCAGTGACCCCGGTGCAGGGAACATTCAGTACTTC. It is translated as CASSDPGAGNIQYF.

V gene TRBV2 combines with J gene TRBJ2-1; 10 bases map to TRBD1. The trim removed 7 bases at V and 5 bases at J, leaving 5 bases unmatched. Germline CDR1 and CDR2: SNHLY and FYNNEI. This CDR3 region has 14 residues. The CDR3 spells CASKDRGIDNEQFF. The DNA of the CDR3 is TGTGCCAGCAAGGACAGGGGGATTGACAATGAGCAGTTCTTC.

V gene TRBV7-9 combines with J gene TRBJ2-1; TRBD2 agrees at 14 bases. Germline V gene lookup returns CDR1 SEHNR and CDR2 FQNEAQ (reference sequence). This CDR3 has 16 amino acids. With V trimmed by 7 bases and J by 8 bases, 10 bases remained unmatched. In DNA form, the CDR3 reads TGTGCCAGCAATAACCGGGGGACTAGCGGGAGCTATGAGCAGTTCTTC. This sequence encodes CASNNRGTSGSYEQFF.

The chain couples TRBV13 to TRBJ2-7, with D possibly being TRBD1 or TRBD2 (7 bases each). CDR3 length: 15 amino acids. The V end lost 5 bases, the J end lost 0 bases, and 14 bases lay between the germline ends. CDR1 is PRHDT, CDR2 FYEKMQ, per germline (reference sequence). The CDR3 loop is CASSPAGQLSYEQYF. The CDR3 nucleotides are TGTGCCAGCAGCCCAGCGGGACAGCTCTCCTACGAGCAGTACTTC.

The chain uses TRBV13 and TRBJ1-5, with unresolved D. Trimming shortened V by 5 bases and J by 6 bases, and 8 bases separated the two germline ends. The CDR3 spans 12 residues. The germline gives CDR1 PRHDT, CDR2 FYEKMQ (reference sequence). CDR3 nucleotide sequence: TGTGCCAGCAGCCCTAGAGGTCAGCCCCAGCATTTT. Protein product: CASSPRGQPQHF.

The chain employs TRBV7-9 and TRBJ2-7; D unclear. The germline V gene encodes CDR1 SEHNR and CDR2 FQNEAQ (reference sequence). The V end lost 5 bases, the J end lost 4 bases, and 9 bases lay between the germline ends. This CDR3 has 12 residues. CDR3 nucleotides: TGTGCCAGCAGCCCCGAGGTGTACGAGCAGTACTTC. It is translated as CASSPEVYEQYF.

The chain couples TRBV5-1 to TRBJ1-2; D is perhaps TRBD1 (6 bases). The CDR3 runs 17 residues. The germline gives CDR1 SGHRS, CDR2 YFSETQ. Between the trimmed V and J ends, which lost 4 bases and 4 bases, there was a span of 23 bases. CDR3 DNA sequence: TGCGCCAGCAGCCGCGTGAACCGGGACAACCACCTCTATGGCTACACCTTC. Translating gives CASSRVNRDNHLYGYTF.

The chain is built from TRBV28 and TRBJ2-5, with TRBD1 matching over 8 bases. With 10 bases clipped from V and 4 bases from J, the junction kept 14 bases outside the gene matches. Germline V gives CDR1 MDHEN, CDR2 SYDVKM. The length of the CDR3 is 15 residues. The CDR3 nucleotides are TGTGCCAACGACCCGGAGGACAGGGTTGGAGAGACCCAGTACTTC. Translated, it gives CANDPEDRVGETQYF. Filled out from reference TRBV28 and TRBJ2-5, the complete variable domain reads DVKVTQSSRYLVKRTGEKVFLECVQDMDHENMFWYRQDPGLGLRLIYFSYDVKMKEKGDIPEGYSVSREKKERFSLILESASTNQTSMYLCANDPEDRVGETQYFGPGTRLLVL.

The chain joins TRBV20-1 to TRBJ2-7, with D perhaps TRBD2 (5 bases). There are 14 residues in the CDR3. Germline values: CDR1 DFQATT, CDR2 SNEGSKA (reference sequence). The V and J ends lost 3 bases and 3 bases respectively, with 15 bases between them. Here the CDR3 reads CSASPRVSGYEQYF. The CDR3 coding sequence is TGCAGTGCTAGCCCCCGCGTAAGCGGCTACGAGCAGTACTTC.

The chain employs TRBV5-1 and TRBJ2-7; D ambiguous. The CDR3 totals 16 residues. Germline assignment: CDR1 SGHRS and CDR2 YFSETQ. V lost 4 bases to trimming and J lost 4 bases, with 21 bases between them. The chain's CDR3 is CASSPGPKGNPYEQYF. In nucleotides, the CDR3 is TGCGCCAGCAGCCCTGGGCCAAAGGGTAATCCGTACGAGCAGTACTTC.

CDR3 in DNA: TGTGCCAGCAGTTACAGACCTTTTACGGAGCAGTACTTC. Translated: CASSYRPFTEQYF. The V and J genes are TRBV6-2 or TRBV6-3 and TRBJ2-7, with D unclear. This CDR3 region has 13 residues. CDR1 and CDR2 (germline): MNHEY, SVGEGT. Trimming stripped 2 bases from V and 7 bases from J, with 12 bases between.

This chain uses TRBV24-1 with TRBJ2-1, with TRBD2 as a possible D gene (7 bases). The germline V gene has CDR1 KGHDR and CDR2 SFDVKD. V was shortened by 6 bases and J by 7 bases, with 12 bases between the two germline ends. CDR3 size: 13 residues. CDR3 in amino acids: CATSLGGLNEQFF. CDR3 DNA sequence: TGTGCCACCAGTTTGGGGGGGCTGAATGAGCAGTTCTTC.

As for this clonotype: An end of the junction differs from the germline gene, which may be a read error. The genes are TRBV7-7 and TRBJ2-1; D gene uncertain. The CDR3 has 13 amino acids. Germline CDR1 is SSHAT and CDR2 is FNYEAQ (reference sequence). The CDR3 region is CASSPDLVGEQFF. In DNA form, the CDR3 reads TGTGCTAGCAGCCCTGATTTAGTGGGTGAGCAGTTCTTC. Filled out from reference TRBV7-7 and TRBJ2-1, the complete variable domain reads GAGVSQSPRYKVTKRGQDVTLRCDPISSHATLYWYQQALGQGPEFLTYFNYEAQPDKSGLPSDRFSAERPEGSISTLTIQRTEQRDSAMYRCASSPDLVGEQFFGPGTRLTVL.